The 3 T cell receptor beta chains presented below share a single source sample, sequenced in a study of T cells after yellow fever vaccination. Each CDR3 protein gets one entry after TCRdb re-called the 5' RACE reads with MiXCR. The repertoire includes approximately 330,000 distinct CDR3 sequences, around an eighth of them detected once, and about 3% sits in the top ten. The input for sequencing was CD4+ T cells sorted from PBMCs, taken 15 days after the yellow fever booster vaccination. The origin of the receptors is a young man who received the YFV17D yellow fever vaccine.

The chain carries TRBV11-1 and TRBJ1-1, with 8 bases aligning to TRBD1. V shed 1 base and J 2 bases; nucleotides not matched to a gene: 3. The CDR3 length is 15 residues. Germline lookup yields CDR1 SGHAT and CDR2 FQDESV (reference sequence). The CDR3 reads CASSLGQGANTEAFF. CDR3 bases: TGTGCCAGCAGCTTAGGCCAGGGGGCAAACACTGAAGCTTTCTTT.

This clonotype was found many times. The V gene is TRBV11-1, the J gene TRBJ2-5, with D tentatively TRBD2 (5 bases). The germline gives CDR1 SGHAT, CDR2 FQDESV (reference sequence). V lost 7 bases to trimming and J lost 5 bases, with 11 bases between them. This CDR3 comprises 12 residues. The CDR3 here is CASTGMEETQYF. In DNA, the CDR3 is TGTGCCAGCACGGGGATGGAGGAGACCCAGTACTTC.

This clonotype was seen at least ten times. J is TRBJ2-1 and V is TRBV5-1, with 7 positions matching TRBD2. CDR1 SGHRS and CDR2 YFSETQ come from the germline V gene. The V and J ends lost 4 bases and 7 bases, in that order; junction bases with no gene match: 5. This CDR3 region has 13 residues. In DNA form, the CDR3 reads TGCGCCAGCAGCGGGGGGGGATATAATGAGCAGTTCTTC. Protein: CASSGGGYNEQFF.